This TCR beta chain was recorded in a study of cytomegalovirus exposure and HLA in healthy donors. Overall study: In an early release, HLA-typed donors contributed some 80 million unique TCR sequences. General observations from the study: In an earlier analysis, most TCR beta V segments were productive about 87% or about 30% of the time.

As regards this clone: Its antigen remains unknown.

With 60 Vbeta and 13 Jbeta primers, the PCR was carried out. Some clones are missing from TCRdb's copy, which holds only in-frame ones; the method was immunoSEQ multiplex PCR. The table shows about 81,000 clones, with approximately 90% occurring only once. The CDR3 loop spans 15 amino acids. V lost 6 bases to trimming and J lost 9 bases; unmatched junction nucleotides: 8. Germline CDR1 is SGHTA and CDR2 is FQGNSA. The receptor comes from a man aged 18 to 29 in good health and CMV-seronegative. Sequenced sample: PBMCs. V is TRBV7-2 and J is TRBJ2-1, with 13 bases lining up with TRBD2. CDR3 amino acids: CASRHAGLAGSEQFF. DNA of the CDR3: TGTGCCAGCAGGCATGCGGGACTAGCGGGAAGTGAGCAGTTCTTC.